This T cell receptor beta chain was captured by sequencing in a study of PD-1 blockade in classical Hodgkin lymphoma. Study-wide results and caveats: Undefined causes, possibly disease activity or prior therapy, underlie the repertoire differences. In CD4+ cells, TCR diversity went up significantly by C4D1, but in CD8+ cells it did not.

This CDR3 spans 13 amino acids. V was shortened by 5 bases and J by 8 bases, with 12 bases between the two germline ends. In germline, CDR1 is MDHEN, CDR2 SYDVKM. Libraries were prepared by immunoSEQ multiplex PCR; TCRdb keeps only in-frame clonotypes and omits some of them. Of approximately 80,000 clones listed, 75% to 90% were seen once; the top ten hold 20% to 25%. Of note for this clone: Its specificity is not known.

All patients relapsed after autologous stem cell transplantation, and brentuximab vedotin exposure varied. The specimen was peripheral blood mononuclear cells (PBMCs), collected at baseline. The TCR sequence derives from a human donor with classical Hodgkin lymphoma. This sequence joins TRBV28 and TRBJ1-4; D call uncertain. CDR3 residues: CASSPGLKEKLFF. In nucleotides, the CDR3 is TGTGCCAGCAGTCCCGGACTTAAGGAAAAACTGTTTTTT.